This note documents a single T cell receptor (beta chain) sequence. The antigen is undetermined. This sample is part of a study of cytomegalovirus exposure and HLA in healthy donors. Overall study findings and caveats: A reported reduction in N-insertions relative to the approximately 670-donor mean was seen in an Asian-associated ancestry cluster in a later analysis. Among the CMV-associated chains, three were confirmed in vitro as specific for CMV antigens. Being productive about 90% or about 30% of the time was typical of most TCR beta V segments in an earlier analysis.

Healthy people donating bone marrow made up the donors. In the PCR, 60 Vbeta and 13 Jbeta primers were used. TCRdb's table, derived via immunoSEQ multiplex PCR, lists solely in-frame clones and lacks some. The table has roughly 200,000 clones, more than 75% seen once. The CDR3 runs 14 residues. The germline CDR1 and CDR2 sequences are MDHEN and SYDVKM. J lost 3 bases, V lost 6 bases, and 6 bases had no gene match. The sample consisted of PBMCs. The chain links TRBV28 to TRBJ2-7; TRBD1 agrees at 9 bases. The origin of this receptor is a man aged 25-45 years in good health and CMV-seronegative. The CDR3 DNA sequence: TGTGCCAGCAGAGGACAGGGGTCCCTCTACGAGCAGTACTTC. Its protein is CASRGQGSLYEQYF.